These 31 T cell receptor beta chains were sequenced from one sample in a study of shared clonotypes between healthy human individuals. Some clones are missing from TCRdb's copy, which holds only in-frame ones; the method was immunoSEQ multiplex PCR. This repertoire shows approximately 700,000 clones, 55% to 85% found once; its top ten account for around 2%. Material for sequencing was memory CD4+ T cells sorted from blood. The sample's subset: CD45RA-negative fraction. Every receptor here comes from a woman in her 30s in good health.

Regarding this clone: Different DNA sequences within this sample yield the same CDR3. This CDR3 reads CASSLGGEGANVLTF. CDR3 sequence (DNA): TGCGCCAGCAGCCTAGGCGGGGAGGGGGCCAACGTCCTGACTTTC. The chain couples TRBV5-1 to TRBJ2-6; maybe TRBD2 (6 bases). V was trimmed by 4 bases and J by 4 bases, leaving 12 bases between them. The CDR3 sequence is 15 residues long. CDR1 is SGHRS and CDR2 is YFSETQ in the germline V gene.

This clone was detected once. The V call is TRBV9, the J call TRBJ2-1; tentatively, D is TRBD2 (5 bases). CDR1 and CDR2 from the germline V gene are SGDLS and YYNGEE. The ends were cut back, 2 bases at V and 0 bases at J, with 9 bases in the middle. The CDR3 has 15 amino acids. The CDR3 reads CASSVLGSSYNEQFF. In nucleotides, the CDR3 is TGTGCCAGCAGCGTTTTAGGGAGCTCCTACAATGAGCAGTTCTTC.

The chain employs TRBV27 and TRBJ2-7, with 9 bases aligning to TRBD2. Germline CDR1 and CDR2: MNHEY and SMNVEV (reference sequence). The V and J ends lost 5 bases and 3 bases, in that order; junction bases with no gene match: 8. The CDR3 extends over 15 amino acids. CDR3 residues: CASSRGNSGSYEQYF. CDR3 nucleotides: TGTGCCAGCAGTCGGGGTAATAGCGGGAGCTACGAGCAGTACTTC.

This rearrangement joins TRBV10-3 to TRBJ2-7; 8 nucleotides line up with TRBD2. The germline CDR1 and CDR2 sequences are ENHRY and SYGVKD. The CDR3 is 16 amino acids. V shed 5 bases and J 6 bases; nucleotides not matched to a gene: 15. The CDR3 protein is CAISSLASDSGTEQYF. The DNA of the CDR3 is TGTGCCATCAGTAGTCTCGCCTCGGATAGCGGGACCGAGCAGTACTTC.

The chain recombines TRBV2 with TRBJ2-5, with unresolved D. Germline CDR1 SNHLY, CDR2 FYNNEI. The CDR3 is 11 amino acids. V was shortened by 5 bases and J by 4 bases, with 5 bases between the two germline ends. In DNA form, the CDR3 reads TGTGCCAGCAGTACTATAGAGACCCAGTACTTC. Encoded protein: CASSTIETQYF.

This clone was seen many times. The gene calls are TRBV5-1 and TRBJ2-2; 9 nucleotides line up with TRBD1. The germline V gene encodes CDR1 SGHRS and CDR2 YFSETQ. The CDR3 length is 13 residues. V lost 9 bases and J lost 4; bases outside the gene matches: 4. The DNA of the CDR3 is TGCGCCACACGGACAGGGGCCACCGGGGAGCTGTTTTTT. Translating gives CATRTGATGELFF. The entire variable domain, with the rest obtained from reference TRBV5-1 and TRBJ2-2, is as follows: KAGVTQTPRYLIKTRGQQVTLSCSPISGHRSVSWYQQTPGQGLQFLFEYFSETQRNKGNFPGRFSGRQFSNSRSEMNVSTLELGDSALYLCATRTGATGELFFGEGSRLTVL.

This clone has only a few counts. This rearrangement joins TRBV6-5 to TRBJ1-2; D gene unclear. The CDR3 loop spans 15 amino acids. Germline CDR1 reads MNHEY; CDR2 reads SVGAGI. The germline V and J ends were trimmed by 7 bases and 1 base, with 16 bases remaining between them. The CDR3 DNA sequence: TGTGCCAGCACTCTACGTGGCAGTCTTAACTATGGCTACACCTTC. Translated: CASTLRGSLNYGYTF.

The chain links TRBV12-5 to TRBJ2-7; D possibly matches TRBD1 or TRBD2 (5 bases each). Trimming removed 6 bases from V and 4 bases from J, with 16 bases in between. This CDR3 contains 14 residues. Germline lookup yields CDR1 LGHNT and CDR2 FRNRAP. The CDR3 here is CASGRTLGPYEQYF. The CDR3 bases are TGTGCTAGTGGCCGCACACTGGGACCTTACGAGCAGTACTTC.

V usage is TRBV14 and J usage is TRBJ2-3; TRBD2 agrees at 8 bases. The CDR3 totals 14 residues. After removal of 4 bases from V and 6 bases from J, the junction contained 6 bases not matched to a gene. CDR1 and CDR2 from the germline V gene are SGHDN and FVKESK. The CDR3 sequence is CASSRTSSGDTQYF. In DNA, the CDR3 is TGTGCCAGCAGCCGGACTAGCTCCGGGGATACGCAGTATTTT.

The chain links TRBV18 to TRBJ1-1, with D possibly being TRBD1 (5 bases). The CDR3 runs to 13 residues. Trimming shortened V by 3 bases and J by 5 bases, and 10 bases separated the two germline ends. Per germline, CDR1 KGHSH and CDR2 LQKENI. CDR3 residues: CASSPRVVTEAFF. In nucleotides, the CDR3 is TGTGCCAGCTCACCCAGGGTGGTTACTGAAGCTTTCTTT.

The genes are TRBV28 and TRBJ2-7; D unclear. V was shortened by 4 bases and J by 1 base, with 14 bases between the two germline ends. CDR1 is MDHEN and CDR2 is SYDVKM in the germline V gene. There are 15 residues in the CDR3. The CDR3 DNA is TGTGCCAGCAGTTCCCCTTGGTCCAGGTCCTACGAGCAGTACTTC. Protein product: CASSSPWSRSYEQYF.

The table lists this clone with a few counts. The rearrangement uses TRBV28 and TRBJ1-1; D ambiguous. This CDR3 contains 13 residues. Trimming took off 8 bases at V and 4 bases at J, with 14 bases between the two ends. Germline-derived CDR1 and CDR2 are MDHEN and SYDVKM. In DNA, the CDR3 is TGTGCCAGCGGACCAGTATCGGTCACTGAAGCTTTCTTT. Its translation is CASGPVSVTEAFF.

This clone was seen a few times. The J gene is TRBJ2-5, the V gene TRBV7-9; weak D call: TRBD1 (6 bases). This CDR3 is 17 amino acids long. Between the trimmed V and J ends, which lost 0 bases and 4 bases, there was a span of 18 bases. Per the germline V gene, CDR1 is SEHNR and CDR2 is FQNEAQ (reference sequence). The CDR3 nucleotides read TGTGCCAGCAGCTTAGCTGGAGCAGGGGCGATAAGAGAGACCCAGTACTTC. Translation: CASSLAGAGAIRETQYF.

This clone turned up a few times. V usage is TRBV5-1 and J usage is TRBJ1-4; no clear D gene. With 2 bases removed from V and 8 bases from J, the gap between germline ends came to 16 bases. The length of the CDR3 is 15 residues. Germline-derived CDR1 and CDR2 are SGHRS and YFSETQ. This chain's CDR3 is CASSFQPTMGEKLFF. In nucleotides, the CDR3 is TGCGCCAGCAGCTTCCAGCCCACCATGGGCGAAAAACTGTTTTTT.

The chain links TRBV7-8 to TRBJ2-7, with TRBD2 as a possible D gene (5 bases). This CDR3 comprises 16 residues. The germline V gene has CDR1 SGHVS and CDR2 FQNEAQ. Trimming left V 4 bases short and J 2 bases short, with 18 bases between. CDR3 in DNA: TGTGCCAGCAGCTCCGATCGGCGAGCGGTACCCTACGAGCAGTACTTC. Translation gives CASSSDRRAVPYEQYF. The variable domain in full, with the rest retrieved from reference TRBV7-8 and TRBJ2-7, is GAGVSQSPRYKVAKRGQDVALRCDPISGHVSLFWYQQALGQGPEFLTYFQNEAQLDKSGLPSDRFFAERPEGSVSTLKIQRTQQEDSAVYLCASSSDRRAVPYEQYFGPGTRLTVT.

V usage is TRBV27 and J usage is TRBJ2-7; 7 bases align to TRBD2. Germline trimming cut 5 bases from V and 1 base from J; bases unmatched to any gene: 14. The CDR3 has 17 amino acids. The germline gives CDR1 MNHEY, CDR2 SMNVEV (reference sequence). The CDR3 is CASSPWDYLSSSYEQYF. For the CDR3, the DNA is TGTGCCAGCAGTCCTTGGGACTATCTCTCTTCGTCCTACGAGCAGTACTTC.

This sequence joins TRBV5-6 and TRBJ2-2; D is undetermined. V gave up 3 bases and J gave up 4 bases, with 13 bases separating them. Germline lookup yields CDR1 SGHDT and CDR2 YYEEEE. The CDR3 is made up of 15 amino acids. The CDR3 nucleotides read TGTGCCAGCAGCTCACCGTCTAGGGCCACCGGGGAGCTGTTTTTT. The encoded protein is CASSSPSRATGELFF.

The CDR3 DNA follows: TGTGCCAGTAGTACTGGGTACCCGGGACAGGGGACAGCCAAAAACATTCAGTACTTC. This sequence encodes CASSTGYPGQGTAKNIQYF. The gene calls are TRBV19 and TRBJ2-4; 10 bases are a match to TRBD1. CDR3 length equals 19 residues. With V trimmed by 4 bases and J by 0 bases, 12 bases remained unmatched. Germline CDR1 and CDR2: LNHDA and SQIVND (reference sequence).

The chain combines TRBV28 with TRBJ1-1; no clear D. V was cut by 6 bases and J by 8 bases, with 13 bases left in between. From germline, CDR1 is MDHEN and CDR2 SYDVKM. The CDR3 runs to 12 residues. Here the CDR3 DNA reads TGTGCCAGCAGCAAACGATGGTCGGAAGCTTTCTTT. Translation: CASSKRWSEAFF.

The gene calls are TRBV7-9 and TRBJ2-3, with D maybe TRBD1 (6 bases). V shed 5 bases and J shed 2 bases, with 14 bases lying between them. CDR1 SEHNR and CDR2 FQNEAQ come from the germline V gene (reference sequence). The length of the CDR3 is 15 residues. CDR3 nucleotide sequence: TGTGCCAGCAGCCGCCAAGGACAGCACACAGATACGCAGTATTTT. This sequence encodes CASSRQGQHTDTQYF.

This clone was counted once. The V and J genes are TRBV19 and TRBJ2-7; D might be TRBD2 (7 bases). The CDR3 covers 12 residues. CDR1 LNHDA and CDR2 SQIVND come from the germline V gene (reference sequence). CDR3 DNA: TGTGCAACTAGGGGGGGTACCTACGAGCAGTACTTC. It translates to CATRGGTYEQYF.

The rearrangement links TRBV7-8 to TRBJ2-2, with D perhaps matching TRBD1 (6 bases). Per germline, CDR1 SGHVS and CDR2 FQNEAQ. Trimming took 7 bases from V and 2 from J, leaving 14 bases between them. The length of the CDR3 is 15 residues. The CDR3 is CASTLGGSNTGELFF. DNA for the CDR3: TGTGCCAGCACCCTAGGGGGATCTAACACCGGGGAGCTGTTTTTT.

CDR3 amino acids: CASSETPGQSYEQYF. For the CDR3, the DNA is TGTGCCAGCAGTGAAACCCCGGGACAGTCCTACGAGCAGTACTTC. The chain couples TRBV6-1 to TRBJ2-7, with TRBD1 identical over 7 bases. CDR1 MNHNS and CDR2 SASEGT come from the germline V gene. The CDR3 is 15 amino acids. V was clipped by 2 bases and J by 1 base; unmatched bases: 5.

The rearrangement uses TRBV5-8 and TRBJ2-7; D ambiguous. The CDR3 covers 13 residues. V was pared by 7 bases and J by 4 bases, with 15 bases between. Germline CDR1 is SGHTS and CDR2 is YDEGEE. CDR3: CASGETGLYEQYF. Written as DNA, the CDR3 is TGTGCCAGCGGTGAGACTGGTTTATACGAGCAGTACTTC.

In this sample, this clone turned up once. The chain joins TRBV6-1 to TRBJ2-6; D may match TRBD1 or TRBD2 (5 bases each). The CDR3 is 15 residues long. Germline values: CDR1 MNHNS, CDR2 SASEGT. Deletions cut 8 bases from V and 0 bases from J, with 11 bases between. CDR3 bases: TGTGCCAGCGGAAAGGGGACCTCTGGGGCCAACGTCCTGACTTTC. This gives the protein CASGKGTSGANVLTF.

The J gene is TRBJ1-2, the V gene TRBV7-7, with TRBD1 identical over 10 bases. The CDR3 length is 17 residues. Trimming took 5 bases from V and 3 from J; bases not matched to a gene: 12. CDR1 is SSHAT, CDR2 FNYEAQ, per germline (reference sequence). CDR3 nucleotide sequence: TGTGCCAGCAGCATACGACGACAGGGGGCGCAGGACTATGGCTACACCTTC. It yields the protein CASSIRRQGAQDYGYTF.

The V call is TRBV18, the J call TRBJ1-1; D remains ambiguous. The CDR3 is 14 amino acids. Deletions cut 0 bases from V and 1 base from J, with 6 bases between. Germline CDR1 KGHSH, CDR2 LQKENI. Here the CDR3 reads CASSPPMQNTEAFF. CDR3 DNA sequence: TGTGCCAGCTCACCACCGATGCAGAACACTGAAGCTTTCTTT.

Remarks on this clone: Other DNA sequences of this sample code for an identical CDR3. The V call is TRBV15, the J call TRBJ1-5; D gene uncertain. With 1 base removed from V and 5 bases from J, the gap between germline ends came to 6 bases. The CDR3 runs 13 residues. Per germline, CDR1 LNHNV and CDR2 YYDKDF (reference sequence). In DNA, the CDR3 is TGTGCCACCAGCAGAGTTGGGGATCAGCCCCAGCATTTT. This sequence encodes CATSRVGDQPQHF.

This chain uses TRBV6-5 with TRBJ2-3; TRBD1 matches 7 bases. J was trimmed by 0 bases and V by 7 bases; bases with no gene match: 7. Looked up from germline, CDR1 is MNHEY and CDR2 is SVGAGI. The length of the CDR3 is 15 residues. The CDR3 sequence: CASKTQGSSTDTQYF. CDR3 nucleotide sequence: TGTGCCAGCAAGACACAGGGGTCCAGCACAGATACGCAGTATTTT.

The V gene is TRBV4-2, the J gene TRBJ2-4, with TRBD1 matching 9 bases. Looked up from germline, CDR1 is LGHNA and CDR2 is YNFKEQ. Trimming removed 4 bases from V and 4 bases from J; junction bases left unmatched: 5. There are 15 residues in the CDR3. The CDR3 bases are TGTGCCAGCAGCCCGCGGACAGGGGAAAAAAACATTCAGTACTTC. Its protein is CASSPRTGEKNIQYF.

The V call is TRBV18, the J call TRBJ2-5; D remains ambiguous. Germline CDR1 and CDR2: KGHSH and LQKENI. This CDR3 spans 13 amino acids. The ends were cut back, 0 bases at V and 1 base at J, with 3 bases in the middle. Written as DNA, the CDR3 is TGTGCCAGCTCACCACCCAGCCAAGAGACCCAGTACTTC. Translation: CASSPPSQETQYF. The full variable domain, in which reference TRBV18 and TRBJ2-5 provide the parts outside the CDR3, is NAGVMQNPRHLVRRRGQEARLRCSPMKGHSHVYWYRQLPEEGLKFMVYLQKENIIDESGMPKERFSAEFPKEGPSILRIQQVVRGDSAAYFCASSPPSQETQYFGPGTRLLVL.